This T cell receptor (beta chain) was profiled in a study of beta chain features in type 1 diabetes. The study, taken as a whole, reports: Researchers report that Type 1 diabetes patients had moderately but significantly shorter TCRB CDR3s across all four CD4+ subsets.

TCRB transcripts that were expressed got sequenced, as all of the isolated RNA had been reverse transcribed. Naive, central memory and regulatory T cell samples came to a mean of around 3.3 million reads. The repertoire was sequenced with immunoSEQ multiplex PCR; TCRdb's copy has only in-frame clones and lacks some. The table shows about 240,000 clones, with approximately 15% occurring only once. This CDR3 has 13 amino acids. Germline-derived CDR1 and CDR2 are LNHDA and SQIVND (reference sequence). Trimming removed 6 bases at V and 1 base at J, with 8 bases between. This clone was observed a handful of times. No antigen is known for it.

This TCR was sampled from a man aged 25-40 years with type 1 diabetes. Sequenced sample: naive CD4+ T cells from blood. This chain connects TRBV19 to TRBJ2-3, with TRBD1 as a possible D gene (6 bases). The chain's CDR3 is CASRRTGTDTQYF. The CDR3 DNA is TGTGCCAGTAGACGGACAGGCACAGATACGCAGTATTTT.